A single sample gave rise to the 19 T cell receptor beta chains below, sequenced in a study of T cells after yellow fever vaccination. Each CDR3 protein gets one entry after TCRdb re-called the 5' RACE reads with MiXCR. In the table there are a few hundred thousand distinct CDR3 sequences, around 16% of which are singletons. Sequenced here: PBMCs, sampled 5 days after the first yellow fever vaccination. These receptors came from a man in his late teens or twenties who received the YFV17D yellow fever vaccine.

The V gene is TRBV24-1, the J gene TRBJ2-2, with 7 positions matching TRBD1. CDR3 size: 16 residues. Germline values: CDR1 KGHDR, CDR2 SFDVKD. The V gene end was trimmed by 4 bases and the J gene end by 1 base; junction bases not matched to a gene: 5. The CDR3 is CATSDTGTENTGELFF. In DNA form, the CDR3 reads TGTGCCACCAGTGACACCGGGACAGAGAACACCGGGGAGCTGTTTTTT.

This clonotype was counted a few times. The chain couples TRBV12-3 or TRBV12-4 to TRBJ1-1, with a weak D call TRBD1 (5 bases). V lost 3 bases and J 1 base, leaving 9 bases between the germline ends. This CDR3 spans 14 amino acids. The CDR3 loop is CASSFRGWNTEAFF. In nucleotides, the CDR3 is TGTGCCAGCAGTTTTCGGGGGTGGAACACTGAAGCTTTCTTT.

This clonotype has just a few counts. The rearrangement joins TRBV27 to TRBJ1-1, with D unclear. From germline, CDR1 is MNHEY and CDR2 SMNVEV (reference sequence). The germline V and J ends were trimmed by 5 bases and 4 bases, with 11 bases remaining between them. The length of the CDR3 is 13 residues. CDR3 loop: CASSPQSATEAFF. The CDR3 DNA follows: TGTGCCAGCAGTCCCCAGAGTGCCACTGAAGCTTTCTTT.

The CDR3 DNA reads as TGCAGTGCTAGAGATTTGGAGGGGGTGGGTGAGCAGTTCTTC. This codes for CSARDLEGVGEQFF. The rearrangement links TRBV20-1 to TRBJ2-1, with D tentatively TRBD1 or TRBD2 (6 bases each). The CDR3 has 14 amino acids. V dropped 0 bases and J dropped 9 bases, with 15 bases sitting between them. The germline V gene has CDR1 DFQATT and CDR2 SNEGSKA (reference sequence).

Many counts were recorded for this clonotype. CDR3 amino acids: CASMSGGNTEAFF. In DNA, the CDR3 is TGCGCCAGCATGTCCGGGGGGAACACTGAAGCTTTCTTT. The chain has TRBV5-1 and TRBJ1-1, with D tentatively TRBD1 (5 bases). CDR1 is SGHRS and CDR2 is YFSETQ in the germline V gene. The CDR3 runs 13 residues. The V gene lost 6 bases and the J gene lost 1 base, with 10 bases spanning the gap.

The rearrangement links TRBV6-5 to TRBJ2-2, with 12 bases lining up with TRBD2. Trimming removed 3 bases from V and 6 bases from J; junction bases left unmatched: 5. The germline V gene has CDR1 MNHEY and CDR2 SVGAGI. The CDR3 length is 16 residues. The CDR3 sequence is CASSYSSGGASGELFF. CDR3 nucleotides: TGTGCCAGCAGTTATTCTAGCGGGGGGGCCTCCGGGGAGCTGTTTTTT.

This clonotype has a handful of counts. The V call is TRBV7-2, the J call TRBJ2-7; 7 bases align to TRBD2. This CDR3 region has 15 residues. Germline values: CDR1 SGHTA, CDR2 FQGNSA. Trimming took 4 bases from V and 4 from J; bases not matched to a gene: 10. The CDR3 spells CASSYIGGTNYEQYF. The CDR3 DNA reads as TGTGCCAGCAGCTACATCGGGGGGACCAATTACGAGCAGTACTTC.

This sequence joins TRBV9 and TRBJ1-2; 7 bases are shared with TRBD1. The J segment lost 7 bases and the V segment lost 5 bases, leaving 8 bases of the junction unmatched. The CDR3 covers 13 residues. Germline V gene lookup returns CDR1 SGDLS and CDR2 YYNGEE. In DNA form, the CDR3 reads TGTGCCAGCAGAGGCCAAGGGGGCCGTGGCTACACCTTC. Protein product: CASRGQGGRGYTF.

The genes are TRBV20-1 and TRBJ2-3; tentatively, D is TRBD2 (6 bases). The CDR3 extends over 15 amino acids. The V end lost 3 bases, the J end lost 0 bases, and 13 bases lay between the germline ends. Germline CDR1 and CDR2: DFQATT and SNEGSKA (reference sequence). The CDR3 here is CSARGDFFSTDTQYF. In DNA form, the CDR3 reads TGCAGTGCTAGGGGGGACTTTTTTAGCACAGATACGCAGTATTTT.

This clonotype was recorded a few times. J is TRBJ2-1 and V is TRBV7-2, with 8 positions matching TRBD1. This CDR3 comprises 13 residues. In germline, CDR1 is SGHTA, CDR2 FQGNSA. V trimming: 5 bases; J trimming: 8 bases; junction bases outside the gene matches: 5. In DNA form, the CDR3 reads TGTGCCAGCAGCCCGCAGGGGGCCTATGAGCAGTTCTTC. Its protein is CASSPQGAYEQFF.

This clonotype was seen a few times. V is TRBV5-6 and J is TRBJ1-5, with a weak D call TRBD1 (6 bases). Germline values: CDR1 SGHDT, CDR2 YYEEEE. V was shortened by 4 bases and J by 1 base, with 12 bases between the two germline ends. The CDR3 spans 15 residues. Written as DNA, the CDR3 is TGTGCCAGCAGCGCAAGGGGGAGAAGCAATCAGCCCCAGCATTTT. It codes for CASSARGRSNQPQHF.

A few counts support this clonotype. The rearrangement joins TRBV13 to TRBJ2-2, with 7 positions matching TRBD1. Germline V CDR1 and CDR2: PRHDT, FYEKMQ (reference sequence). The junction had 7 bases not matched to a gene; V was cut back by 8 bases and J by 4 bases. The CDR3 sequence is 14 residues long. CDR3 nucleotides: TGTGCCAGCGGTCAGGGGGTGCCCACCGGGGAGCTGTTTTTT. It specifies CASGQGVPTGELFF.

The table lists this clonotype with a few counts. The chain recombines TRBV7-2 with TRBJ2-7; TRBD1 aligns across 7 bases. Germline V CDR1 and CDR2: SGHTA, FQGNSA. This CDR3 comprises 15 residues. V lost 3 bases, J lost 2 bases, and 7 bases stayed unmatched. The CDR3 sequence: CASSFRQGPPYEQYF. The CDR3 nucleotides are TGTGCCAGCAGCTTTCGACAGGGACCACCCTACGAGCAGTACTTC.

This clonotype came up many times. The chain combines TRBV12-3 or TRBV12-4 with TRBJ2-4; 8 bases match TRBD2. V lost 5 bases to trimming and J lost 3 bases; unmatched junction nucleotides: 9. CDR3 size: 16 residues. Written as DNA, the CDR3 is TGTGCCAGCAGTCCCGGGATCGGGGGGGACAAAAACATTCAGTACTTC. Protein product: CASSPGIGGDKNIQYF.

This clonotype was seen ten or more times. V gene TRBV5-1 combines with J gene TRBJ1-2, with D possibly being TRBD1 (5 bases). Germline values: CDR1 SGHRS, CDR2 YFSETQ. V was trimmed by 4 bases and J by 2 bases, leaving 15 bases between them. This CDR3 region has 15 residues. In DNA, the CDR3 is TGCGCCAGCAGCCTGGGAGGCTGGGGGAACTATGGCTACACCTTC. The encoded protein is CASSLGGWGNYGYTF.

With respect to this clonotype: The junction departs from the called germline gene at one end, perhaps through a read error. J is TRBJ2-1 and V is TRBV7-2; D uncertain. The CDR3 has 13 amino acids. CDR1 is SGHTA and CDR2 is FQGNSA in the germline V gene. CDR3 amino acids: CANSLPPYNEQFF. CDR3 in DNA: TGTGCCAACAGCTTGCCTCCCTACAATGAGCAGTTCTTC.

The sample holds a few counts of this clonotype. V gene TRBV7-9 combines with J gene TRBJ2-7, with D possibly TRBD2 on 6 matching bases. V lost 5 bases and J 2 bases, leaving 13 bases between the germline ends. Per germline, CDR1 SEHNR and CDR2 FQNEAQ (reference sequence). The CDR3 consists of 14 residues. The CDR3 sequence: CASSPRGGTYEQYV. The CDR3 DNA follows: TGTGCCAGCAGCCCCCGGGGAGGAACCTACGAGCAGTACGTC.

In this sample, this clonotype turned up a few times. This rearrangement joins TRBV5-5 to TRBJ2-3, with D perhaps TRBD2 (5 bases). CDR1 is SGHKS, CDR2 YYEKEE, per germline (reference sequence). V was trimmed by 8 bases and J by 1 base, leaving 17 bases between them. There are 15 residues in the CDR3. The CDR3 spells CARRANRIRTDTQYF. The DNA for the CDR3 is TGTGCCAGGAGGGCTAACCGGATACGCACAGATACGCAGTATTTT. Full variable domain (remainder filled in from reference TRBV5-5 and TRBJ2-3): DAGVTQSPTHLIKTRGQQVTLRCSPISGHKSVSWYQQVLGQGPQFIFQYYEKEERGRGNFPDRFSARQFPNYSSELNVNALLLGDSALYLCARRANRIRTDTQYFGPGTRLTVL.

This clonotype was found a few times. This sequence joins TRBV20-1 and TRBJ1-2, with a possible D match to TRBD1 (6 bases). CDR1 is DFQATT, CDR2 SNEGSKA, per germline (reference sequence). CDR3 length: 12 amino acids. The V gene lost 5 bases and the J gene lost 4 bases, with 11 bases spanning the gap. The CDR3 DNA reads as TGCAGTGCTGCCCAAGGGGGCTATGGCTACACCTTC. It is translated as CSAAQGGYGYTF.